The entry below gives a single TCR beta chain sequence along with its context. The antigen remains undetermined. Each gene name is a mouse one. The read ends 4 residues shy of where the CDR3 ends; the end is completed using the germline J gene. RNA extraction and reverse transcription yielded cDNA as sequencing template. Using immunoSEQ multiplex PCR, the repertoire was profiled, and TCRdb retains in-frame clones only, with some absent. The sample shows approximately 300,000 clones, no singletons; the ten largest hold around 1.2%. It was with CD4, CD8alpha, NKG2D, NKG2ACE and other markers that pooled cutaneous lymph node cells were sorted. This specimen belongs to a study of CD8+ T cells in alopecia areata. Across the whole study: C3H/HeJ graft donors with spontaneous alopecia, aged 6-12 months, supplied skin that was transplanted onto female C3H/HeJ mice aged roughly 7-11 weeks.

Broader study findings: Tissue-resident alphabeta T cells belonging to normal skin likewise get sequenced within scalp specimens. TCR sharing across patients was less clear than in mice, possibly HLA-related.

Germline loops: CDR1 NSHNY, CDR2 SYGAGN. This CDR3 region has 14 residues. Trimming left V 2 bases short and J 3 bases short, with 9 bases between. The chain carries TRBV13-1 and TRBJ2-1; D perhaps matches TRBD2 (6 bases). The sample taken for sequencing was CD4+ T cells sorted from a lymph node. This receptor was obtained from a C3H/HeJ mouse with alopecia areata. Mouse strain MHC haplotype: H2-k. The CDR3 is CASSELGTYAEQFF. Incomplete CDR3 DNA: TGTGCCAGCAGTGAGCTGGGGACCTATGCT.